This T cell receptor (beta chain) was recorded in a study of cytomegalovirus exposure and HLA in healthy donors. The study's findings and limits: The study reported that TCR beta sequences accurately predicted HLA-A and HLA-B alleles in most subjects. A later analysis linked fewer than 20,000 TCR beta sequences to HLA alleles at 0.05 false discovery rate.

The CDR3 consists of 12 residues. The V gene's germline CDR1 is MNHEY and CDR2 SVGAGI. V was cut by 4 bases and J by 6 bases, with 6 bases left in between. Comments on this clone: Its specificity is unknown.

It was with 60 Vbeta and 13 Jbeta primers that the PCR ran. TCRdb's copy holds only in-frame clones and misses some; the assay was immunoSEQ multiplex PCR. The table includes roughly 120,000 clones, 75% to 85% detected once. This clonotype originated in a woman under 30 in good health and CMV-seropositive. The chain combines TRBV6-5 with TRBJ2-2; no firm D call. Source material: PBMCs. As DNA, the CDR3 is TGTGCCAGCAGTTCGACTGCCGGGGAGCTGTTTTTT. It yields the protein CASSSTAGELFF.